This record looks at one T cell receptor (beta chain) sequence and its context. The data were obtained in a study of CD8+ T cells in alopecia areata. As the sequencing template, cDNA was produced by extracting RNA and reverse transcribing it. Sequencing was performed with immunoSEQ multiplex PCR; in TCRdb, only in-frame clones are kept and a portion is missing. This sample has about 120,000 clones, with roughly 68% found just once. CDR1 and CDR2 (germline): MNHEY, SMNVEV (reference sequence). This CDR3 is built from 18 residues. The V end was cut by 5 bases, the J end by 0 bases, with 17 bases between. The sorting of PBMCs gave CD4+ and CD8+ T cells.

V usage is TRBV27 and J usage is TRBJ2-6, with D perhaps given as TRBD1 or TRBD2 (5 bases each). Sequencing used CD4+ T cells sorted from blood. This clonotype was obtained from a human donor in good health. CDR3 residues: CASSGGTGRSSGANVLTF. CDR3 DNA sequence: TGTGCCAGCAGTGGAGGCACGGGACGGAGCTCTGGGGCCAACGTCCTGACTTTC.